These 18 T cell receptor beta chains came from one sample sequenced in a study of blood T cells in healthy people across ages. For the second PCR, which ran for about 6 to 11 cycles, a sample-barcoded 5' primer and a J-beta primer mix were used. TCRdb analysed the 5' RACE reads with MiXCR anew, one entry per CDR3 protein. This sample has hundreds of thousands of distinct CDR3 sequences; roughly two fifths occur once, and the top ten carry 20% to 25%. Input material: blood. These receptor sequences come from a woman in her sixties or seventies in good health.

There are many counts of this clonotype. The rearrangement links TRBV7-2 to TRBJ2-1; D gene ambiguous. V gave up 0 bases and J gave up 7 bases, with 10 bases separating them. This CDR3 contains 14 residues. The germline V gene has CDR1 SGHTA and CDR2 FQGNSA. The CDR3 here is CASSLATRKNEQFF. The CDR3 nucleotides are TGTGCCAGCAGCTTAGCGACCAGAAAGAATGAGCAGTTCTTC.

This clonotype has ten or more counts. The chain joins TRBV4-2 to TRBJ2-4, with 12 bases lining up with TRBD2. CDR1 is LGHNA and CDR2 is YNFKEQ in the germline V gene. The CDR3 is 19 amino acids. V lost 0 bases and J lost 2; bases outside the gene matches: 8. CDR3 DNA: TGTGCCAGCAGCCAAGACAGGTCTAGCGGGGGGGGTTCCAAAAACATTCAGTACTTC. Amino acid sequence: CASSQDRSSGGGSKNIQYF.

CDR3 region: CASSQGYRGSYGYTF. The CDR3 DNA reads as TGTGCCAGCAGCCAAGGCTACAGGGGAAGCTATGGCTACACCTTC. This chain links TRBV3-1 with TRBJ1-2, with 7 bases identical to TRBD1. J lost 4 bases, V lost 1 base, and 6 bases had no gene match. This CDR3 has 15 amino acids. CDR1 is LGHDT and CDR2 is YNNKEL in the germline V gene (reference sequence).

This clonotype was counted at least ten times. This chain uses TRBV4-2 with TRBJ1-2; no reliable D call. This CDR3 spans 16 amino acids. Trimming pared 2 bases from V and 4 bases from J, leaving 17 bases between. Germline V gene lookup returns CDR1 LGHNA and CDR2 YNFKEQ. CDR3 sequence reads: CASSQPKDRRFYGYTF. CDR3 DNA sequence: TGTGCCAGCAGCCAACCTAAGGACCGACGTTTCTATGGCTACACCTTC.

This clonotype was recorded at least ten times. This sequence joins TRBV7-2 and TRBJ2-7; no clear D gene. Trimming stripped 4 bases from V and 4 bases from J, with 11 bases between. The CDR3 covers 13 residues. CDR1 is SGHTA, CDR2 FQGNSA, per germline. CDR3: CASSSSSGYEQYF. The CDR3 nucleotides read TGTGCCAGCAGCTCGTCTTCGGGTTACGAGCAGTACTTC.

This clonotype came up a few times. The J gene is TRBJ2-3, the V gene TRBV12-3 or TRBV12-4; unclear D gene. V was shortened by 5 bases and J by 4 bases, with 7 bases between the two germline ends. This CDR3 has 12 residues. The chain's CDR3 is CASSPASDTQYF. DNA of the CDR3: TGTGCCAGCAGTCCGGCCTCAGATACGCAGTATTTT.

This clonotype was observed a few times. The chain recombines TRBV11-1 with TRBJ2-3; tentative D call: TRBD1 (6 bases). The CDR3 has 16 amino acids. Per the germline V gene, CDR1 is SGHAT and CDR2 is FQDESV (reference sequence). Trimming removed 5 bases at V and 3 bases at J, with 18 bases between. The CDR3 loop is CASSPTVWGTTDTQYF. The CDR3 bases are TGTGCCAGCAGCCCCACTGTGTGGGGGACAACAGATACGCAGTATTTT.

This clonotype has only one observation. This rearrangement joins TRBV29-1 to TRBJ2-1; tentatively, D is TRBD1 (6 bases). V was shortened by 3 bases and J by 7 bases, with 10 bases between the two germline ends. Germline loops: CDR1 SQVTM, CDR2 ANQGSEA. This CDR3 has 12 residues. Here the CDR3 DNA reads TGCAGCGTTGAGATACAGGGTAATGAGCAGTTCTTC. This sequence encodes CSVEIQGNEQFF.

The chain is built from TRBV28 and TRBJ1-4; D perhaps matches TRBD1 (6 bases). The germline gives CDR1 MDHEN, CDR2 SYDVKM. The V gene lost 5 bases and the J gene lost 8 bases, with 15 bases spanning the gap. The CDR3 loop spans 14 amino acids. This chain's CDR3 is CASSAQGLREKLFF. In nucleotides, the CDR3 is TGTGCCAGCAGTGCACAGGGTTTAAGGGAAAAACTGTTTTTT.

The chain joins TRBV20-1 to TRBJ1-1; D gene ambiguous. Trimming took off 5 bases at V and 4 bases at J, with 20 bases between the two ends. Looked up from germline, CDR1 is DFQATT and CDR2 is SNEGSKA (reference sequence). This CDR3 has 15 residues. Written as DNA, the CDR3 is TGCAGTGCTCCTCTGGGCCCCCGGGGATTCACTGAAGCTTTCTTT. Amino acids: CSAPLGPRGFTEAFF.

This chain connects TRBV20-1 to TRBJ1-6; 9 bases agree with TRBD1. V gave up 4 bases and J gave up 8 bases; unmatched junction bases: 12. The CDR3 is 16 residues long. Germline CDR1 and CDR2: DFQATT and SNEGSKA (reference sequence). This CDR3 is CSAIQSRTGADSPLHF. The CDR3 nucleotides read TGCAGTGCTATACAATCCCGGACAGGGGCAGATTCACCCCTCCACTTT.

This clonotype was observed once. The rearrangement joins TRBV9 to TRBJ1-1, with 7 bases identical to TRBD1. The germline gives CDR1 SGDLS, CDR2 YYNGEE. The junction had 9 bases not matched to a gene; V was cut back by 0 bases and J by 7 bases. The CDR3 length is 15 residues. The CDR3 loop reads CASSVETGLGGEAFF. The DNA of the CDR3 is TGTGCCAGCAGCGTAGAGACAGGGCTGGGGGGTGAAGCTTTCTTT.

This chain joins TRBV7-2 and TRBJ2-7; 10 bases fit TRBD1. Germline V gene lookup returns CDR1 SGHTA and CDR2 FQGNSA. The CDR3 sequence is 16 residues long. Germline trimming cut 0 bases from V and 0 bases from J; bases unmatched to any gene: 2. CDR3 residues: CASSLARTGGSYEQYF. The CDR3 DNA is TGTGCCAGCAGCTTAGCTCGGACAGGGGGCTCCTACGAGCAGTACTTC.

DNA of the CDR3: TGTGCCAGCAGTCTTCCATCCCTGTACGAGCAGTACTTC. It translates to CASSLPSLYEQYF. The V gene is TRBV28, the J gene TRBJ2-7; no reliable D call. The CDR3 length is 13 residues. V gave up 5 bases and J gave up 4 bases, with 12 bases separating them. Germline CDR1 MDHEN, CDR2 SYDVKM.

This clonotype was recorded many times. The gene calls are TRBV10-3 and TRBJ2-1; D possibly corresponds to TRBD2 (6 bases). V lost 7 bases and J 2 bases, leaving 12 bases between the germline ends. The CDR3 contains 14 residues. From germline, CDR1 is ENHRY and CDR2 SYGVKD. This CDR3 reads CAITLAGTYNEQFF. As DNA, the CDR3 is TGTGCCATCACACTGGCGGGAACCTACAATGAGCAGTTCTTC.

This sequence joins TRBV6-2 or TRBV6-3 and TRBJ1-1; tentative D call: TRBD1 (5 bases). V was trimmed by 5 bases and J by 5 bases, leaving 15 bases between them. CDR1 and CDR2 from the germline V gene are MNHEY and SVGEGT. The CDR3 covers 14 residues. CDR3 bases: TGTGCCAGCAGTGACCCAGGGTCAGGAACTGAAGCTTTCTTT. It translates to CASSDPGSGTEAFF.

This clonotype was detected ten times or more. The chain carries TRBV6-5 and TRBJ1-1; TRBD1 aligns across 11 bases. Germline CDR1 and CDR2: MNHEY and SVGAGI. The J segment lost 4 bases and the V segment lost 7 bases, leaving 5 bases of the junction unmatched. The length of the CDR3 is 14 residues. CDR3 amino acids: CASISGTGGTEAFF. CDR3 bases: TGTGCCAGCATCTCCGGGACAGGGGGCACTGAAGCTTTCTTT.

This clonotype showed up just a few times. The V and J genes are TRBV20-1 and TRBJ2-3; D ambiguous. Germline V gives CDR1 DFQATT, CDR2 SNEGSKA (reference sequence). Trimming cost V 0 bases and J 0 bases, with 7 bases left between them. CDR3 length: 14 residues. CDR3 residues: CSARDTPSTDTQYF. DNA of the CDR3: TGCAGTGCTAGAGATACGCCAAGCACAGATACGCAGTATTTT.